This is a list of T cell receptor beta chains from one sample in a study of beta chain features in type 1 diabetes. Clones were sequenced by immunoSEQ multiplex PCR, and TCRdb holds only the in-frame ones, with some missing. The table shows fewer than 200,000 clones, with approximately 8.1% occurring only once. Sequenced sample: central memory CD4+ T cells from blood. The origin of the receptors is a man between 18 and 29 years old in good health. CDR3s include the opening cysteine and the closing phenylalanine or tryptophan. Fields, in order: V gene, D gene, J gene, clone size, CDR3 protein, CDR3 DNA. A D gene is named only where the DNA matches it firmly. The size field is filled for only some rows; it gives once, few, many or a size class.

V gene: TRBV5-6; D gene: -; J gene: TRBJ2-4; clone size: -; CDR3 protein: CATRSIAKNIQYF; CDR3 DNA: TGTGCCACCCGCAGTATAGCCAAAAACATTCAGTACTTC
V gene: TRBV10-3; D gene: -; J gene: TRBJ1-1; clone size: few; CDR3 protein: CAISVQENTEAFF; CDR3 DNA: TGTGCCATCAGTGTCCAGGAGAACACTGAAGCTTTCTTT
V gene: TRBV29-1; D gene: TRBD2; J gene: TRBJ2-3; clone size: few; CDR3 protein: CSVEQTSGRADTQYF; CDR3 DNA: TGCAGCGTTGAGCAAACTAGCGGGAGAGCAGATACGCAGTATTTT
V gene: TRBV11-2; D gene: TRBD2; J gene: TRBJ2-7; clone size: few; CDR3 protein: CASSYTSGSYEQYF; CDR3 DNA: TGTGCCAGCAGCTATACTAGCGGGAGCTACGAGCAGTACTTC
V gene: TRBV28; D gene: -; J gene: TRBJ2-7; clone size: -; CDR3 protein: CASSEALASYEQYF; CDR3 DNA: TGTGCCAGCAGTGAGGCGTTGGCGTCCTACGAGCAGTACTTC
V gene: TRBV29-1; D gene: TRBD1; J gene: TRBJ1-1; clone size: few; CDR3 protein: CSVPGQGRTEAFF; CDR3 DNA: TGCAGCGTTCCAGGACAGGGGAGAACTGAAGCTTTCTTT
V gene: TRBV29-1; D gene: TRBD1; J gene: TRBJ1-1; clone size: -; CDR3 protein: CSAEGQMNTEAFF; CDR3 DNA: TGCAGCGCGGAGGGACAGATGAACACTGAAGCTTTCTTT
V gene: TRBV7-9; D gene: TRBD1; J gene: TRBJ2-2; clone size: -; CDR3 protein: CASSLQPGQGNTGELFF; CDR3 DNA: TGTGCCAGCAGCCTGCAACCGGGACAGGGGAACACCGGGGAGCTGTTTTTT
V gene: TRBV7-6; D gene: -; J gene: TRBJ2-3; clone size: once; CDR3 protein: CASSSADTQYF; CDR3 DNA: TGTGCCAGCAGCTCTGCAGATACGCAGTATTTT
V gene: TRBV19; D gene: -; J gene: TRBJ1-6; clone size: -; CDR3 protein: CASTRLSSYNSPLHF; CDR3 DNA: TGTGCCAGCACCCGACTAAGCTCCTATAATTCACCCCTCCACTTT
V gene: TRBV6-6; D gene: -; J gene: TRBJ2-7; clone size: -; CDR3 protein: CASSRTNEQYF; CDR3 DNA: TGTGCCAGCAGCCGGACTAACGAGCAGTACTTC
V gene: TRBV7-2; D gene: TRBD1; J gene: TRBJ2-5; clone size: many; CDR3 protein: CASSSSDRVEKTQYF; CDR3 DNA: TGTGCCAGCAGCTCGTCGGACAGGGTGGAAAAGACCCAGTACTTC
V gene: TRBV7-9; D gene: TRBD1; J gene: TRBJ2-1; clone size: -; CDR3 protein: CASSLQGGGNEQFF; CDR3 DNA: TGTGCCAGCAGCTTACAAGGGGGCGGGAATGAGCAGTTCTTC
V gene: TRBV6-5; D gene: TRBD1; J gene: TRBJ1-5; clone size: -; CDR3 protein: CASGPWTGGGQPQHF; CDR3 DNA: TGTGCCAGCGGACCTTGGACAGGGGGCGGTCAGCCCCAGCATTTT
V gene: TRBV7-2; D gene: TRBD2; J gene: TRBJ2-3; clone size: -; CDR3 protein: CASRRGGSGSSDTQYF; CDR3 DNA: TGTGCCAGCAGACGGGGGGGTAGCGGGAGCTCAGATACGCAGTATTTT
V gene: TRBV5-8; D gene: -; J gene: TRBJ2-7; clone size: few; CDR3 protein: CASNGGYYEQYF; CDR3 DNA: TGTGCCAGCAATGGGGGGTACTACGAGCAGTACTTC
V gene: TRBV6-5; D gene: -; J gene: TRBJ2-7; clone size: -; CDR3 protein: CASRKQGGAYEQYF; CDR3 DNA: TGTGCCAGCAGAAAACAGGGTGGTGCCTACGAGCAGTACTTC
V gene: TRBV7-2; D gene: -; J gene: TRBJ2-3; clone size: few; CDR3 protein: CASSFQTGSTDTQYF; CDR3 DNA: TGTGCCAGCAGCTTCCAGACGGGAAGCACAGATACGCAGTATTTT
V gene: TRBV6-1; D gene: -; J gene: TRBJ1-2; clone size: few; CDR3 protein: CASSAGDYGYTF; CDR3 DNA: TGTGCCAGCAGTGCAGGGGACTATGGCTACACCTTC
V gene: TRBV27; D gene: TRBD2; J gene: TRBJ2-5; clone size: many; CDR3 protein: CASSRGRARGETQYF; CDR3 DNA: TGTGCCAGCAGTCGGGGGAGGGCGCGAGGAGAGACCCAGTACTTC
V gene: TRBV5-4; D gene: TRBD1; J gene: TRBJ2-2; clone size: few; CDR3 protein: CASSSGQLNTGELFF; CDR3 DNA: TGTGCCAGCAGCTCGGGACAGTTGAACACCGGGGAGCTGTTTTTT
V gene: TRBV7-3; D gene: -; J gene: TRBJ2-1; clone size: -; CDR3 protein: CASSPDGRVEQFF; CDR3 DNA: TGTGCCAGCAGCCCAGACGGGCGGGTTGAGCAGTTCTTC
V gene: TRBV7-2; D gene: -; J gene: TRBJ2-3; clone size: few; CDR3 protein: CASSSGLSTDTQYF; CDR3 DNA: TGTGCCAGCAGCTCGGGACTTTCCACAGATACGCAGTATTTT
V gene: TRBV6-5; D gene: -; J gene: TRBJ2-7; clone size: few; CDR3 protein: CASSRGLSSYEQYF; CDR3 DNA: TGTGCCAGCAGTAGGGGTCTTAGCTCCTACGAGCAGTACTTC
V gene: TRBV6-1; D gene: -; J gene: TRBJ1-5; clone size: few; CDR3 protein: CASSEGQSNQPQHF; CDR3 DNA: TGTGCCAGCAGTGAAGGACAGAGCAATCAGCCCCAGCATTTT
V gene: TRBV7-3; D gene: -; J gene: TRBJ2-1; clone size: few; CDR3 protein: CASSRTGGHNEQFF; CDR3 DNA: TGTGCCAGCAGCCGGACGGGGGGCCACAATGAGCAGTTCTTC
V gene: TRBV6-4; D gene: TRBD2; J gene: TRBJ2-2; clone size: few; CDR3 protein: CASSPTSGAGELFF; CDR3 DNA: TGTGCCAGCAGTCCTACTAGCGGTGCCGGGGAGCTGTTTTTT
V gene: TRBV19; D gene: -; J gene: TRBJ1-5; clone size: few; CDR3 protein: CATDPRQGFTQPQHF; CDR3 DNA: TGTGCCACCGACCCGAGGCAGGGTTTCACACAGCCCCAGCATTTT
V gene: TRBV7-3; D gene: -; J gene: TRBJ2-3; clone size: few; CDR3 protein: CASSFRESDTQYF; CDR3 DNA: TGTGCCAGCAGCTTCCGTGAGTCAGATACGCAGTATTTT
V gene: TRBV5-5; D gene: TRBD1; J gene: TRBJ1-2; clone size: -; CDR3 protein: CASRKEAGTATNYGYTF; CDR3 DNA: TGTGCCAGCAGAAAGGAAGCCGGGACAGCTACTAACTATGGCTACACCTTC
V gene: TRBV4-2; D gene: -; J gene: TRBJ2-2; clone size: few; CDR3 protein: CASSQVSTGELFF; CDR3 DNA: TGTGCCAGCAGCCAAGTGTCGACCGGGGAGCTGTTTTTT
V gene: TRBV28; D gene: TRBD1; J gene: TRBJ2-5; clone size: -; CDR3 protein: CASSIPRQGQETQYF; CDR3 DNA: TGTGCCAGCAGTATACCCCGACAGGGGCAAGAGACCCAGTACTTC
V gene: TRBV6-1; D gene: TRBD2; J gene: TRBJ2-1; clone size: -; CDR3 protein: CASSEGGTSGVHYNEQFF; CDR3 DNA: TGTGCCAGCAGTGAGGGCGGGACTAGCGGGGTCCACTACAATGAGCAGTTCTTC
V gene: TRBV7-2; D gene: TRBD2; J gene: TRBJ2-1; clone size: -; CDR3 protein: CASSPRTSAQGKQFF; CDR3 DNA: TGTGCCAGCAGCCCCCGGACTAGCGCGCAGGGGAAGCAGTTCTTC
V gene: TRBV4-3; D gene: TRBD1; J gene: TRBJ2-1; clone size: many; CDR3 protein: CASSQVTRDRQFF; CDR3 DNA: TGCGCCAGCAGCCAAGTTACCCGGGACAGGCAGTTCTTC
V gene: TRBV10-3; D gene: -; J gene: TRBJ2-3; clone size: many; CDR3 protein: CAISALGLGTDTQYF; CDR3 DNA: TGTGCCATCAGTGCTTTAGGACTGGGCACAGATACGCAGTATTTT
V gene: TRBV7-9; D gene: -; J gene: TRBJ2-3; clone size: many; CDR3 protein: CASAVYFDTSTDTQYF; CDR3 DNA: TGTGCCAGCGCGGTTTATTTCGATACTAGCACAGATACGCAGTATTTT
V gene: TRBV4-3; D gene: -; J gene: TRBJ2-3; clone size: few; CDR3 protein: CASSQELGPGTSQYF; CDR3 DNA: TGCGCCAGCAGCCAAGAACTAGGTCCCGGGACTTCGCAGTATTTT
V gene: TRBV2; D gene: -; J gene: TRBJ2-7; clone size: -; CDR3 protein: CASSEEAGGGYEQYF; CDR3 DNA: TGTGCCAGCAGTGAAGAAGCAGGGGGAGGCTACGAGCAGTACTTC
V gene: TRBV15; D gene: -; J gene: TRBJ1-2; clone size: many; CDR3 protein: CATSRSWSKGGGYTF; CDR3 DNA: TGTGCCACCAGCAGATCTTGGTCCAAAGGGGGTGGCTACACCTTC
V gene: TRBV28; D gene: TRBD2; J gene: TRBJ2-3; clone size: many; CDR3 protein: CASSKRLAGGPVDTQYF; CDR3 DNA: TGTGCCAGCAGTAAAAGACTAGCGGGAGGGCCCGTAGATACGCAGTATTTT
V gene: TRBV7-2; D gene: TRBD1; J gene: TRBJ2-7; clone size: many; CDR3 protein: CASSPRTGDEQYF; CDR3 DNA: TGTGCCAGCAGCCCCCGGACAGGGGACGAGCAGTACTTC
V gene: TRBV29-1; D gene: -; J gene: TRBJ2-2; clone size: many; CDR3 protein: CSVGGSRGLPRFF; CDR3 DNA: TGCAGCGTTGGCGGTTCTCGAGGGCTCCCCCGGTTTTTT
V gene: TRBV2; D gene: TRBD2; J gene: TRBJ2-5; clone size: few; CDR3 protein: CASSVLAGGGTQYF; CDR3 DNA: TGTGCCAGCAGTGTTCTAGCGGGGGGAGGGACCCAGTACTTC